The 8 T cell receptor beta chains below were found in one sample sequenced in a study of control samples from healthy donors and cancer patients. Sequenced by immunoSEQ multiplex PCR; TCRdb stores in-frame clones only, minus some. This table has roughly 140,000 clones, 93% appearing once. Sequencing was carried out using blood. These receptor sequences come from a man between 50 and 59 years old in good health.

This chain connects TRBV7-8 to TRBJ1-4; D might be TRBD1 (5 bases). Trimming took off 5 bases at V and 8 bases at J, with 18 bases between the two ends. CDR3 length equals 15 residues. From germline, CDR1 is SGHVS and CDR2 FQNEAQ. This chain's CDR3 is CASSRGRPGREKLFF. The CDR3 nucleotides read TGTGCCAGCAGCCGGGGACGGCCAGGGAGGGAAAAACTGTTTTTT.

The V gene is TRBV4-1, the J gene TRBJ2-7; D gene uncertain. The CDR3 has 16 residues. Germline CDR1 MGHRA, CDR2 YSYEKL. The V gene lost 0 bases and the J gene lost 0 bases, with 12 bases spanning the gap. CDR3 sequence: CASSQEASYFSYEQYF. The DNA for the CDR3 is TGCGCCAGCAGCCAAGAAGCGTCCTACTTCTCCTACGAGCAGTACTTC.

The gene calls are TRBV18 and TRBJ1-1; unclear D gene. V lost 5 bases and J 2 bases, leaving 12 bases between the germline ends. The germline V gene encodes CDR1 KGHSH and CDR2 LQKENI. The CDR3 consists of 14 residues. In DNA, the CDR3 is TGTGCCAGCTCAGGCTTGTTCAGAAACACTGAAGCTTTCTTT. This encodes CASSGLFRNTEAFF. Combining the CDR3 with reference TRBV18 and TRBJ1-1 gives the whole variable domain NAGVMQNPRHLVRRRGQEARLRCSPMKGHSHVYWYRQLPEEGLKFMVYLQKENIIDESGMPKERFSAEFPKEGPSILRIQQVVRGDSAAYFCASSGLFRNTEAFFGQGTRLTVV.

The chain recombines TRBV7-2 with TRBJ2-3; the D is unclear. The germline V gene encodes CDR1 SGHTA and CDR2 FQGNSA. The V end was cut by 2 bases, the J end by 2 bases, with 2 bases between. There are 12 residues in the CDR3. CDR3 protein: CASSLLTDTQYF. For the CDR3, the DNA is TGTGCCAGCAGCTTACTCACAGATACGCAGTATTTT.

This clone came up once. V is TRBV18 and J is TRBJ1-2, with 7 bases identical to TRBD1. This CDR3 spans 16 amino acids. The germline V gene encodes CDR1 KGHSH and CDR2 LQKENI. V gave up 5 bases and J gave up 4 bases; unmatched junction bases: 13. CDR3 residues: CASSDTGTVLPYGYTF. As DNA, the CDR3 is TGTGCCAGCTCAGACACCGGGACAGTCCTACCCTATGGCTACACCTTC.

The chain employs TRBV23-1 and TRBJ1-5, with D uncertain. TRBV23-1 is designated an ORF whose function remains uncertain. CDR3 length: 17 amino acids. V shed 0 bases and J shed 6 bases, with 18 bases lying between them. CDR3 loop: CASSQSEEALPRQPQHF. In nucleotides, the CDR3 is TGCGCCAGCAGTCAATCGGAGGAAGCCCTTCCACGTCAGCCCCAGCATTTT.

V is TRBV9 and J is TRBJ1-1; D ambiguous. Germline values: CDR1 SGDLS, CDR2 YYNGEE. The V and J ends lost 0 bases and 2 bases respectively, with 11 bases between them. This CDR3 is 15 amino acids long. The CDR3 here is CASSVVSGFNTEAFF. The CDR3 DNA reads as TGTGCCAGCAGCGTAGTTAGCGGCTTCAACACTGAAGCTTTCTTT.

The chain recombines TRBV5-5 with TRBJ1-1; tentatively, D is TRBD1 (6 bases). Trimming shortened V by 1 base and J by 4 bases, and 11 bases separated the two germline ends. The CDR3 extends over 14 amino acids. The germline V gene has CDR1 SGHKS and CDR2 YYEKEE (reference sequence). In nucleotides, the CDR3 is TGTGCCAGCAGCTTGAACAGGGATATCACTGAAGCTTTCTTT. This gives the protein CASSLNRDITEAFF.